The TCR beta chain under discussion was sequenced for a study of metastatic and nonmetastatic thyroid tumors. TCRdb reassembled clones from the PCR reads with MiXCR. This sample carries about 59,000 clones, 15% to 20% of them seen once, and the ten largest clones take roughly a tenth. CDR1 is SGHRS and CDR2 is YFSETQ in the germline V gene. V was pared by 3 bases and J by 1 base, with 4 bases of the junction left unmatched. The CDR3 is made up of 14 amino acids. Thyroid surgery was preceded by no treatment in any patient. V usage is TRBV5-1 and J usage is TRBJ2-7, with TRBD1 matching 7 bases. This TCR derives from a male donor with papillary thyroid cancer or a benign thyroid nodule (not recorded which). Some clones in this sample may be carry-over from other donors' samples. Sequencing was done on a sample of blood. CDR3 bases: TGCGCCAGCAGCTCCGGGACAGTTTCCTACGAGCAGTACTTC. It encodes CASSSGTVSYEQYF. The variable domain in full, completed from reference TRBV5-1 and TRBJ2-7, reads KAGVTQTPRYLIKTRGQQVTLSCSPISGHRSVSWYQQTPGQGLQFLFEYFSETQRNKGNFPGRFSGRQFSNSRSEMNVSTLELGDSALYLCASSSGTVSYEQYFGPGTRLTVT.